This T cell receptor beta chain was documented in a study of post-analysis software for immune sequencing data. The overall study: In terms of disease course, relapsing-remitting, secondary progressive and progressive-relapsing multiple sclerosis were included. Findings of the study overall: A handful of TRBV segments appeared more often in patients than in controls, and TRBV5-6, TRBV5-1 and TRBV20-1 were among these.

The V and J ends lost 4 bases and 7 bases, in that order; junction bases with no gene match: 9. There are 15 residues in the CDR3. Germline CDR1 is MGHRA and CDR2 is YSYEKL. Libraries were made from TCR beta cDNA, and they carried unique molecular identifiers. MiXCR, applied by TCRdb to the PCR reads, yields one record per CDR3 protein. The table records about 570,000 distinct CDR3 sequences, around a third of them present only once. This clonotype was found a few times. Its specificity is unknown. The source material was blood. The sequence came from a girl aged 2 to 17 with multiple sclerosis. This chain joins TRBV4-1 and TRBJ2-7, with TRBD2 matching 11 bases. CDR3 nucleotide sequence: TGCGCCAGCAGCCTACAACTAGCGGGGGTAGGGGAGCAGTACTTC. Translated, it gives CASSLQLAGVGEQYF.